The 29 T cell receptor beta chains below come from one sample, sequenced in a study of OX40 agonist ivuxolimab in advanced cancers. Sequenced by immunoSEQ multiplex PCR; TCRdb stores in-frame clones only, minus some. In the table there are 75,000 to 85,000 clones, roughly 84% of which are singletons. The sequencing used CD4+ or CD8+ T cells sorted from blood, collected in a trial of the OX40 agonist ivuxolimab. Every receptor here comes from an adult with an advanced solid tumor such as melanoma, head and neck, liver or kidney cancer.

The chain employs TRBV25-1 and TRBJ2-7, with 9 nucleotides matching TRBD2. The germline gives CDR1 MGHDK, CDR2 SYGVNS. The CDR3 has 15 amino acids. Germline trimming cut 3 bases from V and 3 bases from J; bases unmatched to any gene: 6. The CDR3 reads CASSDPTSGVYEQYF. Here the CDR3 DNA reads TGTGCCAGCAGTGACCCGACTAGCGGAGTCTACGAGCAGTACTTC.

V gene TRBV11-3 combines with J gene TRBJ2-2, with 7 bases fitting TRBD1. Germline V CDR1 and CDR2: SGHNT, YENEEA. The CDR3 contains 15 residues. V lost 5 bases to trimming and J lost 7 bases; unmatched junction nucleotides: 10. The CDR3 DNA sequence: TGTGCCAGCAGCGAACATGGACAGGCGGTCGGGGAGCTGTTTTTT. The encoded protein is CASSEHGQAVGELFF.

The gene calls are TRBV28 and TRBJ2-3; D unresolved. Trimming stripped 5 bases from V and 2 bases from J, with 11 bases between. The CDR3 has 14 residues. Germline assignment: CDR1 MDHEN and CDR2 SYDVKM. The CDR3 coding sequence is TGTGCCAGCAGTACCCCCAGGCTCACAGATACGCAGTATTTT. It translates to CASSTPRLTDTQYF.

The chain uses TRBV4-2 and TRBJ2-7, with 10 bases matching TRBD1. The CDR3 covers 17 residues. After removal of 4 bases from V and 3 bases from J, the junction contained 12 bases not matched to a gene. Germline V CDR1 and CDR2: LGHNA, YNFKEQ. DNA for the CDR3: TGTGCCAGCAGCCGCGGGACAGGGGCTACGGGGATCTACGAGCAGTACTTC. This codes for CASSRGTGATGIYEQYF.

This rearrangement joins TRBV5-6 to TRBJ2-5; D gene uncertain. Germline lookup yields CDR1 SGHDT and CDR2 YYEEEE. The CDR3 has 13 amino acids. V dropped 4 bases and J dropped 4 bases, with 11 bases sitting between them. The CDR3 DNA reads as TGTGCCAGCAGCGGGTATACCGGAGAGACCCAGTACTTC. Translating gives CASSGYTGETQYF.

The genes are TRBV19 and TRBJ2-2; no clear D gene. The V gene's germline CDR1 is LNHDA and CDR2 SQIVND (reference sequence). V lost 8 bases and J 4 bases, leaving 11 bases between the germline ends. The length of the CDR3 is 13 residues. CDR3 sequence: CASGRLSTGELFF. As DNA, the CDR3 is TGTGCCAGTGGTCGCTTGAGCACCGGGGAGCTGTTTTTT.

The chain combines TRBV4-3 with TRBJ2-7; perhaps TRBD2 as D (5 bases). V lost 4 bases to trimming and J lost 5 bases, with 9 bases between them. The CDR3 loop spans 12 amino acids. Germline-derived CDR1 and CDR2 are LGHNA and YSLEER. This CDR3 reads CASSPTRDEQYF. The CDR3 nucleotides read TGCGCCAGCAGCCCCACTAGGGACGAGCAGTACTTC.

The chain carries TRBV7-9 and TRBJ2-7, with TRBD2 as a possible D gene (5 bases). This CDR3 is built from 14 residues. Germline V lookup: CDR1 SEHNR, CDR2 FQNEAQ (reference sequence). The ends were cut back, 1 base at V and 3 bases at J, with 10 bases in the middle. CDR3 coding DNA: TGTGCCAGCAGCTTAGGGAAGACTAACTACGAGCAGTACTTC. Its translation is CASSLGKTNYEQYF.

This sequence joins TRBV7-8 and TRBJ1-1; weak D call: TRBD1 (6 bases). The CDR3 extends over 13 amino acids. Germline lookup yields CDR1 SGHVS and CDR2 FQNEAQ. V was trimmed by 0 bases and J by 8 bases, leaving 10 bases between them. The CDR3 loop is CASSLAQGQEAFF. The CDR3 nucleotides are TGTGCCAGCAGCTTAGCACAGGGCCAGGAAGCTTTCTTT.

The chain employs TRBV25-1 and TRBJ2-5; D unclear. Trimming took 6 bases from V and 7 from J, leaving 15 bases between them. The CDR3 runs to 13 residues. CDR1 MGHDK and CDR2 SYGVNS come from the germline V gene. CDR3 in DNA: TGTGCCAGCAGCGACGGAGATTTGGGGACCCAGTACTTC. Amino acids: CASSDGDLGTQYF.

The chain couples TRBV18 to TRBJ1-2, with D unresolved. Germline V CDR1 and CDR2: KGHSH, LQKENI. The CDR3 extends over 13 amino acids. Trimming removed 6 bases from V and 1 base from J, with 9 bases in between. The CDR3 region has the DNA TGTGCCAGCTCCTCCGGAGGTAACTATGGCTACACCTTC. This gives the protein CASSSGGNYGYTF.

The chain is built from TRBV28 and TRBJ2-5; 8 nucleotides match TRBD2. Germline CDR1 MDHEN, CDR2 SYDVKM. The CDR3 length is 15 residues. J was trimmed by 4 bases and V by 3 bases; bases with no gene match: 7. The CDR3 DNA is TGTGCCAGCAGTTTGAGCAGCGCGGGAGGAGAGACCCAGTACTTC. Protein sequence: CASSLSSAGGETQYF.

The gene calls are TRBV25-1 and TRBJ2-3; TRBD2 aligns across 10 bases. Germline V CDR1 and CDR2: MGHDK, SYGVNS. The junction had 9 bases not matched to a gene; V was cut back by 7 bases and J by 2 bases. This CDR3 is built from 16 residues. The CDR3: CASIGASGGNTDTQYF. The CDR3 nucleotides read TGTGCCAGCATCGGGGCTAGCGGGGGAAACACAGATACGCAGTATTTT. The whole variable domain, filled in from reference TRBV25-1 and TRBJ2-3, reads EADIYQTPRYLVIGTGKKITLECSQTMGHDKMYWYQQDPGMELHLIHYSYGVNSTEKGDLSSESTVSRIRTEHFPLTLESARPSHTSQYLCASIGASGGNTDTQYFGPGTRLTVL.

This chain links TRBV10-1 with TRBJ2-1; D gene unclear. The V and J ends lost 0 bases and 5 bases respectively, with 17 bases between them. There are 17 residues in the CDR3. Germline loops: CDR1 WNHNN, CDR2 SYGVQD (reference sequence). CDR3 in DNA: TGCGCCAGCAGTGAGTCGAACCGCCCCCCTAATAACAATGAGCAGTTCTTC. This translates into CASSESNRPPNNNEQFF.

This sequence joins TRBV29-1 and TRBJ2-7, with D possibly called TRBD1 or TRBD2 (6 bases each). The CDR3 consists of 15 residues. The V gene lost 7 bases and the J gene lost 7 bases, with 26 bases spanning the gap. Germline V CDR1 and CDR2: SQVTM, ANQGSEA. The CDR3 nucleotides read TGCAGCGCTGGCGACGTACAGGGACTCGGTGGGGAGCAGTACTTC. Its translation: CSAGDVQGLGGEQYF.

The chain carries TRBV6-6 and TRBJ1-4; D call uncertain. V lost 6 bases, J lost 7 bases, and 12 bases lay in between. Per germline, CDR1 MNHNY and CDR2 SVGAGI (reference sequence). The CDR3 loop spans 13 amino acids. CDR3 protein: CASRAREGEKLFF. In DNA form, the CDR3 reads TGTGCCAGCAGGGCCCGGGAGGGTGAAAAACTGTTTTTT.

The chain links TRBV11-2 to TRBJ2-7, with 9 bases identical to TRBD2. The germline V gene encodes CDR1 SGHAT and CDR2 FQNNGV. The CDR3 has 14 residues. The J segment lost 2 bases and the V segment lost 6 bases, leaving 5 bases of the junction unmatched. The CDR3: CASRDLAGPYEQYF. The CDR3 DNA is TGTGCCAGCAGGGACCTAGCGGGACCCTACGAGCAGTACTTC.

This chain connects TRBV2 to TRBJ2-3, with 8 bases that match TRBD1. The junction had 8 bases not matched to a gene; V was cut back by 7 bases and J by 2 bases. The CDR3 loop spans 15 amino acids. Germline lookup yields CDR1 SNHLY and CDR2 FYNNEI. DNA of the CDR3: TGTGCCAGCACCGGGACAGGCTCCTTCACAGATACGCAGTATTTT. Its translation: CASTGTGSFTDTQYF.

The rearrangement links TRBV28 to TRBJ2-3, with 9 bases matching TRBD2. CDR1 MDHEN and CDR2 SYDVKM come from the germline V gene. V lost 9 bases and J lost 1; bases outside the gene matches: 5. The CDR3 has 14 amino acids. The CDR3 loop reads CASVASGGTDTQYF. For the CDR3, the DNA is TGTGCCAGTGTTGCTAGCGGGGGCACAGATACGCAGTATTTT.

This sequence joins TRBV27 and TRBJ1-2, with 11 positions matching TRBD1. Germline V gene lookup returns CDR1 MNHEY and CDR2 SMNVEV (reference sequence). The CDR3 consists of 15 residues. V gave up 4 bases and J gave up 5 bases; unmatched junction bases: 6. In DNA, the CDR3 is TGTGCCAGCAGTTCTTGGACAGGGGGCTATTATGGCTACACCTTC. This encodes CASSSWTGGYYGYTF.

The chain uses TRBV29-1 and TRBJ2-3; D gene unclear. This CDR3 region has 11 residues. Germline CDR1 SQVTM, CDR2 ANQGSEA. V was shortened by 6 bases and J by 6 bases, with 10 bases between the two germline ends. The CDR3 loop is CSVRIGDTQYF. In DNA form, the CDR3 reads TGCAGCGTGCGGATCGGGGATACGCAGTATTTT.

The table lists this clone with a count of one. The gene calls are TRBV14 and TRBJ2-7, with unresolved D. Germline-derived CDR1 and CDR2 are SGHDN and FVKESK. CDR3 length equals 15 residues. The germline V and J ends were trimmed by 0 bases and 3 bases, with 12 bases remaining between them. Here the CDR3 reads CASSQEGATFYEQYF. CDR3 bases: TGTGCCAGCAGCCAAGAGGGTGCCACTTTCTACGAGCAGTACTTC.

The rearrangement joins TRBV20-1 to TRBJ2-7; D ambiguous. From germline, CDR1 is DFQATT and CDR2 SNEGSKA (reference sequence). The V end lost 3 bases, the J end lost 6 bases, and 9 bases lay between the germline ends. This CDR3 contains 11 residues. CDR3 region: CSARRYLEQYF. CDR3 coding DNA: TGCAGTGCTAGGAGGTATCTCGAGCAGTACTTC.

This chain uses TRBV10-3 with TRBJ2-2; 13 bases match TRBD2. The CDR3 runs to 19 residues. The trim removed 8 bases at V and 5 bases at J, leaving 17 bases unmatched. Germline CDR1 and CDR2: ENHRY and SYGVKD. The CDR3 spells CAIPCVGLAGAFETGELFF. The CDR3 bases are TGTGCCATCCCGTGCGTAGGACTAGCGGGAGCCTTCGAAACCGGGGAGCTGTTTTTT.

The chain recombines TRBV15 with TRBJ2-7; D may be TRBD2 (5 bases). The CDR3 is made up of 14 amino acids. Germline-derived CDR1 and CDR2 are LNHNV and YYDKDF (reference sequence). The V and J ends lost 1 base and 0 bases respectively, with 7 bases between them. DNA of the CDR3: TGTGCCACCAGCAGAGGCGGGCTCTCCTACGAGCAGTACTTC. This encodes CATSRGGLSYEQYF.

Only one count was recorded for this clone. The chain combines TRBV4-3 with TRBJ1-2; D gene uncertain. The CDR3 is made up of 12 amino acids. Trimming removed 0 bases from V and 11 bases from J, with 10 bases in between. Germline V gives CDR1 LGHNA, CDR2 YSLEER. The DNA for the CDR3 is TGCGCCAGCAGCCAAGAAGGGTCGCTGTACACCTTC. Translation gives CASSQEGSLYTF.

The chain recombines TRBV15 with TRBJ2-1; 12 bases match TRBD2. V trimming: 0 bases; J trimming: 7 bases; junction bases outside the gene matches: 10. Germline assignment: CDR1 LNHNV and CDR2 YYDKDF (reference sequence). The CDR3 runs to 18 residues. CDR3 coding DNA: TGTGCCACCAGCAGAGATCCGGCGAGACTAGCGGGAGATAATGAGCAGTTCTTC. This encodes CATSRDPARLAGDNEQFF.

This clone was recorded a few times. V usage is TRBV6-1 and J usage is TRBJ2-2, with 7 bases matching TRBD2. The CDR3 sequence is 15 residues long. With 7 bases clipped from V and 0 bases from J, the junction kept 5 bases outside the gene matches. The germline CDR1 and CDR2 sequences are MNHNS and SASEGT. The CDR3 DNA reads as TGTGCCAGCAACCCACTAGCGTCGAACACCGGGGAGCTGTTTTTT. Amino acid sequence: CASNPLASNTGELFF.

The J gene is TRBJ1-6, the V gene TRBV4-1; no definite D call. V was trimmed by 3 bases and J by 2 bases, leaving 17 bases between them. Germline CDR1 MGHRA, CDR2 YSYEKL. This CDR3 has 18 residues. Written as DNA, the CDR3 is TGCGCCAGCAGCCAGGCATCAGGAGGCCTAACCTATAATTCACCCCTCCACTTT. This encodes CASSQASGGLTYNSPLHF.